This TCR beta chain was sequenced for a study of CD8 T cells in ankylosing spondylitis. Study-level points and caveats: As for the disease-linked clones, they showed a CD8+ phenotype and occurred at relatively low frequencies in peripheral blood. Earlier work had already found some motif variants in reactive arthritis synovial fluid and blood.

Researchers built TCR beta libraries using quantitative 5'-RACE with molecular barcodes. In TCRdb, the 5' RACE reads were re-called with MiXCR into one record per CDR3 protein. This table has 40,000 or so distinct CDR3 sequences, more than 9.5% appearing once. In this sample, this clonotype turned up many times. Its antigen is not known. CDR3 length: 13 residues. Germline loops: CDR1 SGHRS, CDR2 YFSETQ. Trimming left V 0 bases short and J 7 bases short, with 8 bases between. The clonotype originates from a male donor with ankylosing spondylitis or in good health (not recorded which). The chain combines TRBV5-1 with TRBJ1-5, with D uncertain. The sequenced sample consisted of blood, either unsorted or a sorted T cell fraction (not recorded which). The CDR3 DNA reads as TGCGCCAGCAGCTTGGGCACGGACCAGCCCCAGCATTTT. Its protein is CASSLGTDQPQHF.